The 27 T cell receptor beta chains in this list originate from one sample, sequenced in a study of T cell repertoires in cytomegalovirus infection. MiXCR was run by TCRdb on the reads, yielding one entry per CDR3 protein. The profile shows 150,000 to 160,000 distinct CDR3 sequences, about 25% of them singletons. Input material: PBMCs. The receptors come from a human donor in good health (CMV status not recorded). Some clones in this sample may be carry-over from other donors' samples.

To note about this clonotype: A much larger clone is a single base away; this may be a read error. The chain is built from TRBV7-6 and TRBJ1-1, with D hard to call. The germline CDR1 and CDR2 sequences are SGHVS and FNYEAQ. The CDR3 extends over 13 amino acids. The CDR3, as DNA: TGTACCAGCAGCTTGGCCCGGGCCACTGAAGCTTTCTTT. It translates to CTSSLARATEAFF.

This clonotype was counted at least ten times. The chain joins TRBV7-8 to TRBJ2-2; possibly TRBD1 or TRBD2 for D (5 bases each). With 2 bases removed from V and 6 bases from J, the gap between germline ends came to 16 bases. The CDR3 consists of 16 residues. CDR1 and CDR2 (germline): SGHVS, FQNEAQ. CDR3 region: CASSLRRDPMSGELFF. The CDR3 DNA sequence: TGTGCCAGCAGCTTACGCCGGGACCCCATGTCCGGGGAGCTGTTTTTT.

This clonotype was counted ten times or more. The rearrangement uses TRBV7-6 and TRBJ2-2; possibly TRBD1 for D (5 bases). Trimming left V 2 bases short and J 6 bases short, with 16 bases between. Germline V gene data show CDR1 as SGHVS and CDR2 as FNYEAQ. The CDR3 contains 16 residues. The CDR3 sequence: CASSLRSGNRAGELFF. Written as DNA, the CDR3 is TGTGCCAGCAGCTTAAGGTCAGGGAATAGAGCCGGGGAGCTGTTTTTT.

At least ten counts were recorded for this clonotype. The J gene is TRBJ2-1, the V gene TRBV7-2; D tentatively reads TRBD1 or TRBD2 (6 bases each). The germline CDR1 and CDR2 sequences are SGHTA and FQGNSA. The V gene lost 5 bases and the J gene lost 10 bases, with 21 bases spanning the gap. The CDR3 runs to 15 residues. The CDR3 nucleotides are TGTGCCAGCAGCCCAGGGTGGGGGCTAGCGAAAGAGCAGTTCTTC. It codes for CASSPGWGLAKEQFF.

This clonotype was recorded at least ten times. V usage is TRBV7-2 and J usage is TRBJ2-5, with a weak D call TRBD1 (5 bases). This CDR3 is built from 14 residues. The V end was cut by 5 bases, the J end by 2 bases, with 12 bases between. The V gene's germline CDR1 is SGHTA and CDR2 FQGNSA. The CDR3 bases are TGTGCCAGCAGCCCAAACAGGTTACAAGAGACCCAGTACTTC. This translates into CASSPNRLQETQYF.

The chain recombines TRBV10-3 with TRBJ2-3; D gene ambiguous. This CDR3 comprises 15 residues. Trimming pared 1 base from V and 0 bases from J, leaving 8 bases between. Germline loops: CDR1 ENHRY, CDR2 SYGVKD. The CDR3 protein is CAISEFGSSTDTQYF. CDR3 DNA sequence: TGTGCCATCAGTGAGTTTGGATCAAGCACAGATACGCAGTATTTT.

This chain joins TRBV6-2 or TRBV6-3 and TRBJ2-5; D is possibly TRBD2 (6 bases). The CDR3 sequence is 14 residues long. The germline CDR1 and CDR2 sequences are MNHEY and SVGEGT. V was trimmed by 6 bases and J by 0 bases, leaving 11 bases between them. The CDR3: CASSPTSYQETQYF. CDR3 in DNA: TGTGCCAGCAGCCCCACTAGCTACCAAGAGACCCAGTACTTC.

This chain uses TRBV25-1 with TRBJ2-1; D not certain. The CDR3 is made up of 14 amino acids. CDR1 is MGHDK and CDR2 is SYGVNS in the germline V gene. V shed 4 bases and J shed 5 bases, with 12 bases lying between them. CDR3 nucleotides: TGTGCCAGCAGTGGGCGCCTCGTCCACAATGAGCAGTTCTTC. The encoded protein is CASSGRLVHNEQFF.

The rearrangement joins TRBV7-9 to TRBJ1-1; D is ambiguous. Germline V gene sequence: CDR1 SEHNR, CDR2 FQNEAQ (reference sequence). Between the trimmed V and J ends, which lost 1 base and 4 bases, there was a span of 10 bases. This CDR3 has 14 residues. The CDR3 DNA sequence: TGTGCCAGCAGCTTAGAGGTCCAAGGCACTGAAGCTTTCTTT. Translation gives CASSLEVQGTEAFF.

This sequence joins TRBV14 and TRBJ1-4; D uncertain. The V and J ends lost 0 bases and 5 bases respectively, with 4 bases between them. The CDR3 runs to 13 residues. Germline lookup yields CDR1 SGHDN and CDR2 FVKESK. CDR3 loop: CASSQDWNEKLFF. CDR3 bases: TGTGCCAGCAGCCAAGACTGGAATGAAAAACTGTTTTTT.

The chain links TRBV24-1 to TRBJ2-7; D unclear. Trimming pared 3 bases from V and 1 base from J, leaving 6 bases between. This CDR3 spans 13 amino acids. Germline V gives CDR1 KGHDR, CDR2 SFDVKD. Written as DNA, the CDR3 is TGTGCCACCAGTGATCTGGGATCCTACGAGCAGTACTTC. It codes for CATSDLGSYEQYF.

The chain couples TRBV5-6 to TRBJ2-7, with 9 bases matching TRBD1. V trimming: 4 bases; J trimming: 3 bases; junction bases outside the gene matches: 8. Germline CDR1 SGHDT, CDR2 YYEEEE. This CDR3 is 15 amino acids long. In DNA, the CDR3 is TGTGCCAGCAGCAACGGACAGGGGCGAAGCTACGAGCAGTACTTC. This gives the protein CASSNGQGRSYEQYF.

This clonotype has a count of ten or more. The V and J genes are TRBV7-9 and TRBJ2-2, with 7 bases identical to TRBD1. This CDR3 comprises 14 residues. Trimming cost V 5 bases and J 2 bases; bases outside gene matches: 2. From germline, CDR1 is SEHNR and CDR2 FQNEAQ (reference sequence). CDR3 nucleotides: TGTGCCAGCAGCCGGGACAGAAACACCGGGGAGCTGTTTTTT. Translating gives CASSRDRNTGELFF.

This clonotype was detected many times. This chain links TRBV5-4 with TRBJ2-7; D perhaps matches TRBD1 (6 bases). There are 13 residues in the CDR3. V was cut by 0 bases and J by 6 bases, with 10 bases left in between. CDR1 and CDR2 from the germline V gene are SGHNT and YYREEE (reference sequence). CDR3 sequence (DNA): TGTGCCAGCAGCTTGGCGGCAGGGGTCGAGCAGTACTTC. Its translation: CASSLAAGVEQYF.

The rearrangement joins TRBV6-2 or TRBV6-3 to TRBJ2-6; weak D call: TRBD2 (6 bases). The CDR3 spans 19 residues. The germline CDR1 and CDR2 sequences are MNHEY and SVGEGT. Between the trimmed V and J ends, which lost 6 bases and 2 bases, there was a span of 23 bases. The CDR3: CASRSHPVGGIPGANVLTF. CDR3 bases: TGTGCCAGCAGAAGCCACCCGGTGGGGGGAATTCCTGGGGCCAACGTCCTGACTTTC.

This clonotype came up once. A much larger clone sits a single nucleotide away, making a read error possible. It is unclear where the CDR3 begins or ends on the DNA, so no DNA is shown, and the CDR3 is as TCRdb lists it. The V and J genes are TRBV7-1 and TRBJ2-7; TRBD1, the table's D call, was not compared with the DNA. TRBV7-1 is an ORF for which the function is uncertain. The CDR3 comprises 15 residues, both ends counted. The CDR3 protein is CASSPVGRGTRERYF.

The rearrangement uses TRBV27 and TRBJ1-2; no definite D call. The germline V and J ends were trimmed by 3 bases and 4 bases, with 9 bases remaining between them. Looked up from germline, CDR1 is MNHEY and CDR2 is SMNVEV (reference sequence). There are 13 residues in the CDR3. The CDR3 bases are TGTGCCAGCAGTTTTTTGAGGGCCTATGGCTACACCTTC. As protein: CASSFLRAYGYTF.

V usage is TRBV19 and J usage is TRBJ1-6, with D possibly TRBD1 on 5 matching bases. The CDR3 totals 19 residues. CDR1 LNHDA and CDR2 SQIVND come from the germline V gene (reference sequence). Trimming removed 4 bases at V and 6 bases at J, with 25 bases between. CDR3 sequence reads: CASSTRGVISGPFNSPLHF. Written as DNA, the CDR3 is TGTGCCAGTAGTACCAGAGGGGTAATTTCGGGACCGTTTAATTCACCCCTCCACTTT.

The V call is TRBV10-3, the J call TRBJ2-1; possibly TRBD2 for D (5 bases). V was cut by 7 bases and J by 5 bases, with 15 bases left in between. Germline CDR1 reads ENHRY; CDR2 reads SYGVKD. CDR3 length: 14 residues. CDR3 amino acids: CAINEGPGNNEQFF. CDR3 in DNA: TGTGCCATCAACGAGGGTCCGGGGAACAATGAGCAGTTCTTC.

This clonotype was detected many times. The chain combines TRBV28 with TRBJ1-2, with D possibly being TRBD1 (5 bases). The germline V gene has CDR1 MDHEN and CDR2 SYDVKM. Deletions cut 3 bases from V and 8 bases from J, with 10 bases between. This CDR3 region has 12 residues. The CDR3 sequence: CASSLLSGGYTF. The DNA of the CDR3 is TGTGCCAGCAGTTTGTTATCAGGGGGCTACACCTTC.

The chain employs TRBV30 and TRBJ2-7; 7 nucleotides agree with TRBD1. This CDR3 contains 14 residues. Germline assignment: CDR1 GTSNPN and CDR2 SVGIG (reference sequence). Trimming took 6 bases from V and 0 from J; bases not matched to a gene: 8. In nucleotides, the CDR3 is TGTGCCTGTCAGTGGCAGGGGGTCTCCTACGAGCAGTACTTC. Its protein product is CACQWQGVSYEQYF.

Ten or more counts support this clonotype. This chain uses TRBV12-3 or TRBV12-4 with TRBJ2-7, with 8 bases lining up with TRBD1. This CDR3 is 12 amino acids long. V lost 4 bases to trimming and J lost 6 bases; unmatched junction nucleotides: 2. The CDR3 spells CASSWTGFEQYF. DNA for the CDR3: TGTGCCAGCAGTTGGACAGGGTTCGAGCAGTACTTC.

This chain uses TRBV7-2 with TRBJ1-4; possible D gene TRBD1, 6 bases. The CDR3 has 13 residues. Trimming shortened V by 8 bases and J by 5 bases, and 12 bases separated the two germline ends. The V gene's germline CDR1 is SGHTA and CDR2 FQGNSA. This chain's CDR3 is CASGGDMNEKLFF. CDR3 nucleotide sequence: TGTGCCAGCGGCGGGGACATGAATGAAAAACTGTTTTTT.

This clonotype was seen a handful of times. The chain recombines TRBV12-3 or TRBV12-4 with TRBJ2-6; D possibly corresponds to TRBD2 (5 bases). V lost 6 bases and J 3 bases, leaving 9 bases between the germline ends. This CDR3 is built from 14 residues. The CDR3 protein is CASRQSGGANVLTF. In nucleotides, the CDR3 is TGTGCCAGCAGACAGAGCGGTGGGGCCAACGTCCTGACTTTC.

The J gene is TRBJ2-1, the V gene TRBV10-3; maybe TRBD2 (5 bases). V was clipped by 2 bases and J by 8 bases, with 13 bases between them. Germline V lookup: CDR1 ENHRY, CDR2 SYGVKD. The CDR3 length is 14 residues. For the CDR3, the DNA is TGTGCCATCAGTGAGGATTCACTAGAGGATGAGCAGTTCTTC. Its protein is CAISEDSLEDEQFF.

V and J are TRBV6-2 or TRBV6-3 and TRBJ2-7, with D uncertain. Germline loops: CDR1 MNHEY, CDR2 SVGEGT. The CDR3 is 11 amino acids. Trimming took 5 bases from V and 2 from J, leaving 4 bases between them. In DNA, the CDR3 is TGTGCCAGCAGTAACACCTACGAGCAGTACTTC. This sequence encodes CASSNTYEQYF.

This clonotype was found many times. The chain combines TRBV11-2 with TRBJ2-1; no firm D call. Germline V gene sequence: CDR1 SGHAT, CDR2 FQNNGV. V was pared by 5 bases and J by 3 bases, with 11 bases between. The CDR3 covers 14 residues. The CDR3 spells CASSPIRNYNEQFF. CDR3 DNA sequence: TGTGCCAGCAGCCCGATCAGAAACTACAATGAGCAGTTCTTC.